This T cell receptor beta chain was profiled in a study of cytomegalovirus exposure and HLA in healthy donors. Study findings and constraints: Presence/absence analysis assumed near-uniform sequencing depth across donors. Within an earlier analysis, most TCR beta V segments proved productive either about 87% or about 30% of the time.

With regard to this clone: The antigen is not known.

Trimming removed 0 bases from V and 4 bases from J, with 12 bases in between. The CDR3 extends over 16 amino acids. The germline V gene has CDR1 LNHNV and CDR2 YYDKDF (reference sequence). PCR primers comprised 60 Vbeta and 13 Jbeta primers. Libraries were prepared by immunoSEQ multiplex PCR; TCRdb keeps only in-frame clonotypes and omits some of them. In the table there are 150,000 to 200,000 clones, roughly 80% of which are singletons. The rearrangement uses TRBV15 and TRBJ1-4; D remains unclear. Sequencing input: PBMCs. This TCR came from a boy aged 5-17 years in good health and CMV-seronegative. The CDR3 nucleotides read TGTGCCACCAGCAGAGATCCCGGCGGAATTAATGAAAAACTGTTTTTT. This sequence encodes CATSRDPGGINEKLFF. Full variable domain (remainder filled in from reference TRBV15 and TRBJ1-4): DAMVIQNPRYQVTQFGKPVTLSCSQTLNHNVMYWYQQKSSQAPKLLFHYYDKDFNNEADTPDNFQSRRPNTSFCFLDIRSPGLGDTAMYLCATSRDPGGINEKLFFGSGTQLSVL.